This T cell receptor (beta chain) is from a study of control samples from healthy donors and cancer patients. Trimming shortened V by 6 bases and J by 8 bases, and 22 bases separated the two germline ends. The CDR3 sequence is 15 residues long. CDR1 MNHEY and CDR2 SVGAGI come from the germline V gene. Method: immunoSEQ multiplex PCR; TCRdb's copy keeps in-frame clones and lacks some. The data hold fewer than 65,000 clones, with about 80% observed a single time. The specimen was blood. This clonotype originated in a man in his 70s in good health. The V and J genes are TRBV6-5 and TRBJ1-2; D gene unclear. The CDR3 loop is CASSATIGRDWGYTF. CDR3 sequence (DNA): TGTGCCAGCAGCGCCACCATTGGCCGGGATTGGGGCTACACCTTC.